This T cell receptor beta chain was sequenced in a study of blood T cells in healthy people across ages. The ends were cut back, 6 bases at V and 2 bases at J, with 13 bases in the middle. This CDR3 has 13 amino acids. The germline gives CDR1 DFQATT, CDR2 SNEGSKA (reference sequence). A second PCR of about 7 to 11 cycles used a sample-barcoded 5' primer and a J-beta primer mix. Each CDR3 protein is one row after TCRdb ran MiXCR on the 5' RACE reads. Among over 1,200,000 distinct CDR3 sequences listed, roughly 59% were seen once. Sequences were obtained from blood. The clonotype comes from a man aged 18 to 29 in good health. The rearrangement joins TRBV20-1 to TRBJ2-5, with unresolved D. CDR3 sequence: CSAEPGRQETQYF. CDR3 coding DNA: TGCAGTGCAGAGCCGGGTCGTCAAGAGACCCAGTACTTC.